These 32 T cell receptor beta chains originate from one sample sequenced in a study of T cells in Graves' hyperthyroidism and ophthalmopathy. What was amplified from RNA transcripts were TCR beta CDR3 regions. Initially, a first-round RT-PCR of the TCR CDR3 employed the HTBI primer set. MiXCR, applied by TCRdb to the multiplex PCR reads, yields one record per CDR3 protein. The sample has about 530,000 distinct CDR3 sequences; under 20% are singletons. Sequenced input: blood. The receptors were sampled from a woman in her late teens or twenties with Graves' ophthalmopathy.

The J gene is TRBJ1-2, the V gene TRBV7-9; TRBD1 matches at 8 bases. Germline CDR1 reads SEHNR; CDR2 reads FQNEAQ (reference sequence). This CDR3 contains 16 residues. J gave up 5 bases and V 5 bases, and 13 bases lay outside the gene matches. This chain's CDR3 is CASSDGRTGPSYGYTF. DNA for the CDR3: TGTGCCAGCAGCGATGGCCGGACAGGGCCCTCTTATGGCTACACCTTC.

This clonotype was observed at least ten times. The CDR3 reads CASTRGDQPQHF. CDR3 DNA sequence: TGTGCCAGCACCAGGGGAGACCAGCCCCAGCATTTT. This chain joins TRBV6-2 or TRBV6-3 and TRBJ1-5; possible D gene TRBD1, 6 bases. This CDR3 region has 12 residues. The V gene lost 7 bases and the J gene lost 7 bases, with 11 bases spanning the gap. Germline V lookup: CDR1 MNHEY, CDR2 SVGEGT.

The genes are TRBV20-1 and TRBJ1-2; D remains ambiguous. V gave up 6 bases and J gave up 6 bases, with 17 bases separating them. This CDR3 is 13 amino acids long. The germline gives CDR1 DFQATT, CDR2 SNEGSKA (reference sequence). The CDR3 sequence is CSAGSGDTDGYTF. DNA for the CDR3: TGCAGTGCAGGCTCCGGGGATACGGATGGCTACACCTTC.

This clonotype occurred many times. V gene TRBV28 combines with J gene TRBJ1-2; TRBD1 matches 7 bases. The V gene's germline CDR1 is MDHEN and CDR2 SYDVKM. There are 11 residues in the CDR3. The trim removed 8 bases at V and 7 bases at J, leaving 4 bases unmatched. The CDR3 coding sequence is TGTGCCAGCGGAGGGGGCCCTGGCTACACCTTC. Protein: CASGGGPGYTF.

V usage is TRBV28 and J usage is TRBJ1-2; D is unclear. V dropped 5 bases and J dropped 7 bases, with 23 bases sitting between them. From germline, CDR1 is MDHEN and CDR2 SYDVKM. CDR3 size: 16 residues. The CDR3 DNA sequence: TGTGCCAGCAGTCCCCCAAAAAGCTTTGAGACTATTGGCTACACCTTC. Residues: CASSPPKSFETIGYTF.

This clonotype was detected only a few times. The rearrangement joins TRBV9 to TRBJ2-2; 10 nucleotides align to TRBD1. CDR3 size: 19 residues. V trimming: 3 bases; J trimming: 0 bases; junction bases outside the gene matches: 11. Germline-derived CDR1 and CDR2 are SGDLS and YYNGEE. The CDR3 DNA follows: TGTGCCAGCAGCGGAGACAGGGGGCGCTCCAAAACGAACACCGGGGAGCTGTTTTTT. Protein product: CASSGDRGRSKTNTGELFF.

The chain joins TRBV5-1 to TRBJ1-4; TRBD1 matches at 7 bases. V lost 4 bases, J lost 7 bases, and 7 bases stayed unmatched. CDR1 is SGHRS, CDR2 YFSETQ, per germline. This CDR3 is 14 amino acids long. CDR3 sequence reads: CASSLTGLSEKLFF. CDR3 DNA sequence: TGCGCCAGCAGCCTGACAGGGCTTTCTGAAAAACTGTTTTTT.

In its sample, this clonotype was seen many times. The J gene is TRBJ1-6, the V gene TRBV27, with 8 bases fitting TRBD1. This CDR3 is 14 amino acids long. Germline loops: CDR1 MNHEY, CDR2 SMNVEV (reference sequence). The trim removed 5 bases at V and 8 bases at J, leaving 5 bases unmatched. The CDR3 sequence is CASSRQGRDSPLHF. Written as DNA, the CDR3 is TGTGCCAGCAGTCGACAGGGGAGGGATTCACCCCTCCACTTT.

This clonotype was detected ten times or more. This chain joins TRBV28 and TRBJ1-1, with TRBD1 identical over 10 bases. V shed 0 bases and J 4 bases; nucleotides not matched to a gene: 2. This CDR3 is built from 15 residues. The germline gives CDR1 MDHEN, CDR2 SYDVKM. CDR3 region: CASSLWDRGGTEAFF. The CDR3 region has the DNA TGTGCCAGCAGTTTATGGGACAGGGGGGGCACTGAAGCTTTCTTT.

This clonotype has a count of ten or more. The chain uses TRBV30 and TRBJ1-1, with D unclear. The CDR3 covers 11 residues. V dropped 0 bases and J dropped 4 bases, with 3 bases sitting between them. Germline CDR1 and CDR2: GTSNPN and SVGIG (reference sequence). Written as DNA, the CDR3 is TGTGCCTGGAGTGTACTCACTGAAGCTTTCTTT. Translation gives CAWSVLTEAFF. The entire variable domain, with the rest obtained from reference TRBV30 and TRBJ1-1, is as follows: SQTIHQWPATLVQPVGSPLSLECTVEGTSNPNLYWYRQAAGRGLQLLFYSVGIGQISSEVPQNLSASRPQDRQFILSSKKLLLSDSGFYLCAWSVLTEAFFGQGTRLTVV.

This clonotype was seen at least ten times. The CDR3, as DNA: TGTGCCAGCAGTTCGAAAGGGGCGAACACTGAAGCTTTCTTT. It specifies CASSSKGANTEAFF. The chain joins TRBV6-2 or TRBV6-3 to TRBJ1-1, with a weak D call TRBD1 (5 bases). The germline V gene encodes CDR1 MNHEY and CDR2 SVGEGT. This CDR3 is built from 14 residues. V was shortened by 4 bases and J by 1 base, with 10 bases between the two germline ends.

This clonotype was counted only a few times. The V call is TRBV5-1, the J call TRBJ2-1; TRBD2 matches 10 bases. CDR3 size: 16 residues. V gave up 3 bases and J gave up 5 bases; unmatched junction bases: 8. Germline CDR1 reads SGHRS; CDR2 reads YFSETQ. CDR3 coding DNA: TGCGCCAGCAGCTCCCGGGGTAGCGGGGGGCACAATGAGCAGTTCTTC. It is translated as CASSSRGSGGHNEQFF.

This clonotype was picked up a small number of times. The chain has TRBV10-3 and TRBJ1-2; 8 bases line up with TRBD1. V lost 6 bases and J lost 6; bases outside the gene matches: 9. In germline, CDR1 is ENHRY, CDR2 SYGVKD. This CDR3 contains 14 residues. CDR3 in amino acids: CAIREQGVSDGYTF. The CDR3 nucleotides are TGTGCCATCAGGGAACAGGGGGTTTCTGATGGCTACACCTTC.

Here the CDR3 DNA reads TGTGCCAGCAGCGTCCCCCGGGGGGGGACCCAAGAGACCCAGTACTTC. Its translation: CASSVPRGGTQETQYF. The genes are TRBV5-4 and TRBJ2-5, with 8 positions matching TRBD2. Germline values: CDR1 SGHNT, CDR2 YYREEE (reference sequence). Trimming cost V 4 bases and J 1 base; bases outside gene matches: 9. The CDR3 totals 16 residues.

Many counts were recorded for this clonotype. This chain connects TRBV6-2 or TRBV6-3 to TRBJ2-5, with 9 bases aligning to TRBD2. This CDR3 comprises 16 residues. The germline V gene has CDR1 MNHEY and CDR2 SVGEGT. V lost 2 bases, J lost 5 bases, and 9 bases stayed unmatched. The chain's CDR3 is CASSYIAGGPLETQYF. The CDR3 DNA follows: TGTGCCAGCAGTTACATTGCGGGAGGGCCGCTGGAGACCCAGTACTTC.

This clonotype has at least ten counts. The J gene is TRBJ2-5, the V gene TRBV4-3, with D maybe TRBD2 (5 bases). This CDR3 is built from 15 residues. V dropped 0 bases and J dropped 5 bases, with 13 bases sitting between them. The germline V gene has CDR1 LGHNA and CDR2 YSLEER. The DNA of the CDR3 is TGCGCCAGCAGCCAAGAGAAGTCTAGCCGCGAGACCCAGTACTTC. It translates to CASSQEKSSRETQYF.

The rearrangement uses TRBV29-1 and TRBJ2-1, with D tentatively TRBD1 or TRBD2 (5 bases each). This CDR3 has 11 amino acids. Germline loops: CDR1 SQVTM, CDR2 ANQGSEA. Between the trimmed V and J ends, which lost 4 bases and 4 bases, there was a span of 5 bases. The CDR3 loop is CSVGGYNEQFF. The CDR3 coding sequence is TGCAGCGTTGGGGGGTACAATGAGCAGTTCTTC.

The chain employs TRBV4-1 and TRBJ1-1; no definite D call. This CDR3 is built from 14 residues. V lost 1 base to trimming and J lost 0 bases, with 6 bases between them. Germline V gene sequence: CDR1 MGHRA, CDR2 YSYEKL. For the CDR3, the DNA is TGCGCCAGCAGCCAAGTCCGGTTGAACACTGAAGCTTTCTTT. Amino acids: CASSQVRLNTEAFF.

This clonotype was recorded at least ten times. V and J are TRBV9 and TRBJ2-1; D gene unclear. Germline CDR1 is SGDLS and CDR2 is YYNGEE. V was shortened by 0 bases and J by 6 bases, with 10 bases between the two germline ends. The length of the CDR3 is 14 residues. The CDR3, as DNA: TGTGCCAGCAGCGTAGAGGGCTTCCCCAATGAGCAGTTCTTC. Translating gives CASSVEGFPNEQFF.

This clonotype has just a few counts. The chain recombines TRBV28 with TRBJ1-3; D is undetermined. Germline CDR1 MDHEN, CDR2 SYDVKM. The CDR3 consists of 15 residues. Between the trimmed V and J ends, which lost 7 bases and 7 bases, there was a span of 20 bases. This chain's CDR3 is CASIFSGNSGNTIYF. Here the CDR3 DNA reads TGTGCCAGCATTTTTAGCGGCAACAGTGGCAACACCATATATTTT.

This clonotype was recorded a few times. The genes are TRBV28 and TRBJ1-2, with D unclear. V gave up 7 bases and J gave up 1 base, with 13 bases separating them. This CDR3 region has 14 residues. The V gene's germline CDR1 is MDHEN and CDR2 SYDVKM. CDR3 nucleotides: TGTGCCAGCAACCCGGACCGCGTTAACTATGGCTACACCTTC. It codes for CASNPDRVNYGYTF.

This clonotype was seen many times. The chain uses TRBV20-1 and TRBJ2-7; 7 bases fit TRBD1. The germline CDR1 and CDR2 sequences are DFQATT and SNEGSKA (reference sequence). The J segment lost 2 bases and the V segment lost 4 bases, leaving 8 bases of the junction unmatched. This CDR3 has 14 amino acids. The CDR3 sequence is CSATGQSSTYEQYF. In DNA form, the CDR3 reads TGCAGTGCTACGGGACAGTCGTCAACCTACGAGCAGTACTTC.

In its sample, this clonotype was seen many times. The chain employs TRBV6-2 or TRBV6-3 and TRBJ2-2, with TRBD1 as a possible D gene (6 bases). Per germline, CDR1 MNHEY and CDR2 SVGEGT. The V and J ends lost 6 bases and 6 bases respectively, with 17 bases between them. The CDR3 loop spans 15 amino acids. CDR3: CASRDEQGLAGELFF. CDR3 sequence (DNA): TGTGCCAGCAGGGACGAACAGGGTCTTGCCGGGGAGCTGTTTTTT.

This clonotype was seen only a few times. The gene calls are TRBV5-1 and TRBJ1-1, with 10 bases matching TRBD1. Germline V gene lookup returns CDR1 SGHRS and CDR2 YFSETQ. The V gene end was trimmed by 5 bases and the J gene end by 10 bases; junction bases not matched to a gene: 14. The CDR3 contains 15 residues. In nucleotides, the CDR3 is TGCGCCAGCAGAGTTACCGGGACAGGGGTTGTCGCAGCTTTCTTT. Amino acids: CASRVTGTGVVAAFF.

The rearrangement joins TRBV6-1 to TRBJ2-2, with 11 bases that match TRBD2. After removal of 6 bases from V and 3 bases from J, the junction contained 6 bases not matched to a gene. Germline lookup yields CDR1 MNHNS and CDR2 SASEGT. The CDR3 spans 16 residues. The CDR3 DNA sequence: TGTGCCAGCAGACCGGGGACTAGCGGATACACCGGGGAGCTGTTTTTT. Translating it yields CASRPGTSGYTGELFF.

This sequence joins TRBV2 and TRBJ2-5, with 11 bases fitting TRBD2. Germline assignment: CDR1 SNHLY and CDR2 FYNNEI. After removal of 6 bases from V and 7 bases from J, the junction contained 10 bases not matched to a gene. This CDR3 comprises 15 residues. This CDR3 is CASSPGLADRGTQYF. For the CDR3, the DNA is TGTGCCAGCAGCCCGGGACTAGCGGACAGGGGGACCCAGTACTTC.

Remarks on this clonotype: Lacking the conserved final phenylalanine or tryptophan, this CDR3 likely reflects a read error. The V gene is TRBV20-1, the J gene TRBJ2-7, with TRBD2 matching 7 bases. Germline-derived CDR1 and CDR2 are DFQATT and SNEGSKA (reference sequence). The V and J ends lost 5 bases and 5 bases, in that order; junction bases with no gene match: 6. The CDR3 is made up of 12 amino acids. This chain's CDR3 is CSAHPGGDEQYL. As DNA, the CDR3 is TGCAGTGCTCACCCTGGGGGGGACGAGCAGTACCTC.

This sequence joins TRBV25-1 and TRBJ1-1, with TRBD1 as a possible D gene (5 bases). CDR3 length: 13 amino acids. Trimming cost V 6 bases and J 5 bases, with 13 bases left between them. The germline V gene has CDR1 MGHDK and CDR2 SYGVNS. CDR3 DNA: TGTGCCAGCAGCCACAAAAGGGGTACTGAAGCTTTCTTT. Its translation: CASSHKRGTEAFF.

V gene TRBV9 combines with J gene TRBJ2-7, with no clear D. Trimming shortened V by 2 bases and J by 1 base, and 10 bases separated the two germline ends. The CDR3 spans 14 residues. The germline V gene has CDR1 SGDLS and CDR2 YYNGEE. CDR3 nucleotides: TGTGCCAGCAGCGTTGGTGGGCCTTCCTACGAGCAGTACTTC. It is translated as CASSVGGPSYEQYF.

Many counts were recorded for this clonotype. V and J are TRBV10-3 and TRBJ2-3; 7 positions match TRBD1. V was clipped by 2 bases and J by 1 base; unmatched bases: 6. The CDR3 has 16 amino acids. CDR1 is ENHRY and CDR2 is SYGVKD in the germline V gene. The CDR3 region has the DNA TGTGCCATCAGTGAGACATACAGGGGAGGCACAGATACGCAGTATTTT. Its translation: CAISETYRGGTDTQYF.

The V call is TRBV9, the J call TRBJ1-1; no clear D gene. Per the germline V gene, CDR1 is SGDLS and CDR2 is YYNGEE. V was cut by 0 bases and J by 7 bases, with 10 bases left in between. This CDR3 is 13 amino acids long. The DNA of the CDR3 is TGTGCCAGCAGCGTAGAAGGTCTAGATGAAGCTTTCTTT. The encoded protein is CASSVEGLDEAFF.

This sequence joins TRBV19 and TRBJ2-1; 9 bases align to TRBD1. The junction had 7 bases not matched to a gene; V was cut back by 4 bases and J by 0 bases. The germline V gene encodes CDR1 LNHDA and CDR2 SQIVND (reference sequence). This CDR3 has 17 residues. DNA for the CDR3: TGTGCCAGTAGTACAAGGTGGGACAGGGTCTCCTACAATGAGCAGTTCTTC. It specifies CASSTRWDRVSYNEQFF.